The clone carrying this TCR beta chain was recorded many times. No antigen is known for it. This record belongs to a study of neurological immune-mediated disorders. Study information: Of about 34 multiple sclerosis patients, about 30 were relapsing-remitting and 3 secondary progressive. Study results and caveats: HTLV-1-associated myelopathy showed the most TCR clonal expansion; multiple sclerosis the least, below healthy controls.

For the unsorted libraries, 2 million PBMCs stored at -80 C served as input. MiXCR, applied by TCRdb to the 5' RACE reads, yields one record per CDR3 protein. The table has some 60,000 distinct CDR3 sequences, 2.5% seen once. V was shortened by 5 bases and J by 5 bases, with 13 bases between the two germline ends. CDR1 is SGHDT and CDR2 is YYEEEE in the germline V gene. This CDR3 contains 14 residues. The V gene is TRBV5-6, the J gene TRBJ1-4; unclear D gene. The clonotype comes from a middle-aged man with multiple sclerosis. Material: PBMCs. The CDR3: CASSGRTSNEKLFF. The CDR3 DNA is TGTGCCAGCAGTGGACGGACCTCGAATGAAAAACTGTTTTTT.